These 18 T cell receptor beta chains share one sample of origin, sequenced in a study of CD8+CD57+ T cells in acquired aplastic anemia. TCR beta VDJ and CDR3 were profiled, and genomic DNA was the template. In TCRdb, the reads were re-called with MiXCR into one record per CDR3 protein. Of more than 150,000 distinct CDR3 sequences in the sample, 50% to 75% were seen once. Material for sequencing was sorted CD4+, CD8+, or CD8+CD57+ T cells (not recorded which) from PBMCs. These receptor sequences come from a human donor with severe aplastic anemia or a healthy control (not recorded which).

The V gene is TRBV7-7, the J gene TRBJ2-5; TRBD1 might be the D (5 bases). The CDR3 has 14 residues. CDR1 and CDR2 (germline): SSHAT, FNYEAQ (reference sequence). CDR3 in amino acids: CARALTALQETQYF. The CDR3 DNA sequence: TGTGCTAGAGCGTTGACAGCACTCCAAGAGACCCAGTACTTC. Using reference TRBV7-7 and TRBJ2-5 for the parts outside the CDR3, the full variable domain is GAGVSQSPRYKVTKRGQDVTLRCDPISSHATLYWYQQALGQGPEFLTYFNYEAQPDKSGLPSDRFSAERPEGSISTLTIQRTEQRDSAMYRCARALTALQETQYFGPGTRLLVL.

The gene calls are TRBV24-1 and TRBJ1-1; a weak D match, TRBD1 (5 bases). CDR1 and CDR2 from the germline V gene are KGHDR and SFDVKD. The CDR3 extends over 15 amino acids. The V end was cut by 2 bases, the J end by 8 bases, with 17 bases between. CDR3: CATSDSRGSGEEAFF. The CDR3 nucleotides read TGTGCCACCAGTGATTCCCGAGGGTCGGGGGAAGAAGCTTTCTTT.

This clonotype has just one count. V is TRBV7-9 and J is TRBJ1-2, with TRBD1 as a possible D gene (5 bases). Trimming shortened V by 5 bases and J by 0 bases, and 19 bases separated the two germline ends. This CDR3 spans 17 amino acids. Germline V CDR1 and CDR2: SEHNR, FQNEAQ (reference sequence). CDR3: CASSLRRRDGANYGYTF. In DNA, the CDR3 is TGTGCCAGCAGCCTCCGTAGGCGGGACGGAGCTAACTATGGCTACACCTTC.

This sequence joins TRBV29-1 and TRBJ1-2; no definite D call. There are 9 residues in the CDR3. Per germline, CDR1 SQVTM and CDR2 ANQGSEA. V lost 3 bases and J 6 bases, leaving 2 bases between the germline ends. CDR3 loop: CSVDDGYTF. For the CDR3, the DNA is TGCAGCGTTGATGATGGCTACACCTTC.

The sample holds many counts of this clonotype. The CDR3 sequence: CASSLASGGAKEQFF. CDR3 DNA sequence: TGTGCCAGCAGCTTAGCTAGCGGGGGGGCCAAGGAGCAGTTCTTC. V usage is TRBV7-9 and J usage is TRBJ2-1; TRBD2 agrees at 11 bases. The CDR3 loop spans 15 amino acids. The trim removed 0 bases at V and 10 bases at J, leaving 5 bases unmatched. In germline, CDR1 is SEHNR, CDR2 FQNEAQ (reference sequence).

A word on this clonotype: Mismatch with germline at one junction end may stem from a read error. This sequence joins TRBV7-7 and TRBJ2-3, with 8 bases fitting TRBD1. The CDR3 covers 16 residues. Germline CDR1 SSHAT, CDR2 FNYEAQ (reference sequence). Here the CDR3 DNA reads TGTGCTAGCAGCACTGGACAGGGAGGTTTGCCAGATACGCAGTATTTT. Translation: CASSTGQGGLPDTQYF.

V usage is TRBV2 and J usage is TRBJ1-4; 7 bases align to TRBD1. Germline lookup yields CDR1 SNHLY and CDR2 FYNNEI. V was pared by 7 bases and J by 3 bases, with 8 bases of the junction left unmatched. The CDR3 loop spans 15 amino acids. Here the CDR3 DNA reads TGTGCCAGCATCGTGGGTGGGACAGCTAATGAAAAACTGTTTTTT. Translation: CASIVGGTANEKLFF.

This chain links TRBV10-3 with TRBJ2-5; 7 bases are shared with TRBD2. Germline V gives CDR1 ENHRY, CDR2 SYGVKD. Trimming took 9 bases from V and 0 from J; bases not matched to a gene: 7. This CDR3 is 14 amino acids long. The CDR3 nucleotides read TGTGCCATTCAGCTAGCGGCATACCAAGAGACCCAGTACTTC. Translation gives CAIQLAAYQETQYF.

Judged by abundance, this clonotype is medium-sized (0.01 to 0.1%). The rearrangement joins TRBV29-1 to TRBJ2-3, with 8 positions matching TRBD2. CDR3 length: 16 amino acids. J gave up 0 bases and V 6 bases, and 11 bases lay outside the gene matches. CDR1 is SQVTM, CDR2 ANQGSEA, per germline. The chain's CDR3 is CSVGGLDLSSTDTQYF. DNA for the CDR3: TGCAGCGTGGGGGGACTAGACCTATCTAGCACAGATACGCAGTATTTT.

This clonotype was picked up one time. This rearrangement joins TRBV19 to TRBJ1-1; D remains ambiguous. Trimming removed 2 bases from V and 1 base from J, with 8 bases in between. This CDR3 has 14 residues. Germline CDR1 LNHDA, CDR2 SQIVND (reference sequence). The CDR3 loop is CASSILETNTEAFF. CDR3 nucleotide sequence: TGTGCCAGTAGTATACTCGAAACGAACACTGAAGCTTTCTTT.

The rearrangement uses TRBV7-2 and TRBJ2-2; TRBD1 is a possible D gene (6 bases). The CDR3 extends over 15 amino acids. Trimming left V 1 base short and J 12 bases short, with 18 bases between. Germline-derived CDR1 and CDR2 are SGHTA and FQGNSA. CDR3 nucleotide sequence: TGTGCCAGCAGCTTAGAGGCTAGGAGAAGGGGGAAGCTGTTTTTT. Translated: CASSLEARRRGKLFF. Full variable domain (remainder filled in from reference TRBV7-2 and TRBJ2-2): GAGVSQSPSNKVTEKGKDVELRCDPISGHTALYWYRQSLGQGLEFLIYFQGNSAPDKSGLPSDRFSAERTGGSVSTLTIQRTQQEDSAVYLCASSLEARRRGKLFFGEGSRLTVL.

This clonotype has a single count. A read error may account for a junction end that differs from germline. The CDR3 nucleotides read TGTGCCAGTCGCGGACAGGAGTCTGAAGATTTCTTT. Protein: CASRGQESEDFF. The V gene is TRBV19, the J gene TRBJ1-1, with TRBD1 matching 7 bases. CDR3 length equals 12 residues. The germline V gene has CDR1 LNHDA and CDR2 SQIVND (reference sequence). Complete variable domain (other parts from reference TRBV19 and TRBJ1-1): DGGITQSPKYLFRKEGQNVTLSCEQNLNHDAMYWYRQDPGQGLRLIYYSQIVNDFQKGDIAEGYSVSREKKESFPLTVTSAQKNPTAFYLCASRGQESEDFFGQGTRLTVV.

This clonotype occurred once. The chain links TRBV9 to TRBJ1-5; D is ambiguous. Germline V gives CDR1 SGDLS, CDR2 YYNGEE. V dropped 3 bases and J dropped 4 bases, with 2 bases sitting between them. The CDR3 spans 11 residues. The chain's CDR3 is CASSANQPQHF. Written as DNA, the CDR3 is TGTGCCAGCAGCGCTAATCAGCCCCAGCATTTT. The whole variable domain, remainder taken from reference TRBV9 and TRBJ1-5, is DSGVTQTPKHLITATGQRVTLRCSPRSGDLSVYWYQQSLDQGLQFLIQYYNGEERAKGNILERFSAQQFPDLHSELNLSSLELGDSALYFCASSANQPQHFGDGTRLSIL.

DNA of the CDR3: TGCGCCAGCAGTGAGTCCAGGGGTTCCTACGAGCAGTACTTC. It codes for CASSESRGSYEQYF. The V and J genes are TRBV10-1 and TRBJ2-7; tentative D call: TRBD1 (6 bases). V shed 0 bases and J shed 1 base, with 7 bases lying between them. The germline CDR1 and CDR2 sequences are WNHNN and SYGVQD (reference sequence). CDR3 length equals 14 residues.

The chain links TRBV27 to TRBJ2-5, with TRBD1 matching 9 bases. This CDR3 has 15 residues. The V segment lost 5 bases and the J segment 5 bases; nucleotides outside the gene matches: 9. Germline loops: CDR1 MNHEY, CDR2 SMNVEV (reference sequence). This CDR3 reads CASSPGTGYGETQYF. The CDR3 coding sequence is TGTGCCAGCAGTCCGGGGACAGGGTATGGGGAGACCCAGTACTTC.

In this sample, this clonotype turned up a few times. The genes are TRBV12-3 or TRBV12-4 and TRBJ2-7, with 9 bases matching TRBD2. CDR3 length: 13 residues. V gave up 7 bases and J gave up 0 bases; unmatched junction bases: 1. The CDR3 loop is CASKGLASYEQYF. CDR3 nucleotides: TGTGCCAGCAAGGGACTAGCCTCCTACGAGCAGTACTTC.

As regards this clonotype: The junction differs from germline at one of its ends, possibly a read error. This chain connects TRBV7-8 to TRBJ1-2, with TRBD1 as a possible D gene (5 bases). Per the germline V gene, CDR1 is SGHVS and CDR2 is FQNEAQ. This CDR3 comprises 14 residues. CDR3 residues: CASSGDDIDYGYTF. CDR3 nucleotide sequence: TGCGCCAGCAGCGGGGACGACATCGACTATGGCTACACCTTC.

This chain joins TRBV29-1 and TRBJ1-1, with D perhaps matching TRBD1 (5 bases). CDR1 is SQVTM and CDR2 is ANQGSEA in the germline V gene. The CDR3 spans 15 residues. V shed 6 bases and J shed 7 bases, with 24 bases lying between them. Here the CDR3 reads CSVEGLAGPGGEAFF. CDR3 sequence (DNA): TGCAGCGTCGAGGGTTTGGCGGGGCCGGGAGGTGAAGCTTTCTTT.